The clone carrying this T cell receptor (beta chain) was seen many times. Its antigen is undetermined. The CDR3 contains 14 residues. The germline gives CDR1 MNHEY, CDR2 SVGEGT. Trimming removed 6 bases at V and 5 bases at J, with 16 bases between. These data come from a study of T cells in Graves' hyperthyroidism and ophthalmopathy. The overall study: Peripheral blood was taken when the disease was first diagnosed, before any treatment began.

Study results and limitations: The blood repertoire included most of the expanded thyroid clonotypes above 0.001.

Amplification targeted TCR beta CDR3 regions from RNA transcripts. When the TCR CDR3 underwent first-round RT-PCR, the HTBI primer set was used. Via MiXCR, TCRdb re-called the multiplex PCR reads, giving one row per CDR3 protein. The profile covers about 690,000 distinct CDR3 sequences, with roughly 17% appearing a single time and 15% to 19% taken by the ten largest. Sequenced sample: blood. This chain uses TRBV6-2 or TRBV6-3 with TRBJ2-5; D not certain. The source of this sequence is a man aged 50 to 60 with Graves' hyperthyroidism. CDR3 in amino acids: CASRFAPQRETQYF. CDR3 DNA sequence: TGTGCCAGCAGGTTCGCTCCCCAACGGGAGACCCAGTACTTC.